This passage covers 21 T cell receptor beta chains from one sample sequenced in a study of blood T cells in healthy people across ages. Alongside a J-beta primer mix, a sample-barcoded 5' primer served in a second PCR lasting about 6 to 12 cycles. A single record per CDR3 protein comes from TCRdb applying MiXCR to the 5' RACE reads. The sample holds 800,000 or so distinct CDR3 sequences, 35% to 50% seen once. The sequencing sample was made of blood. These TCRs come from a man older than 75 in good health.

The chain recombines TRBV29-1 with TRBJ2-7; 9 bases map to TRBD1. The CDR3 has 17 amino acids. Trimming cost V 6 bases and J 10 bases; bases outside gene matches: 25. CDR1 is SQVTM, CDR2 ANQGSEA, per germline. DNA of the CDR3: TGCAGCGTCGGATCCCCCTCGGAGGGACAGGGTATCGGTAGACAGTACTTC. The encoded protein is CSVGSPSEGQGIGRQYF.

CDR3 residues: CASSRGQGTPSEQFF. CDR3 coding DNA: TGTGCCAGCAGTCGGGGGCAGGGAACCCCAAGTGAGCAGTTCTTC. The gene calls are TRBV27 and TRBJ2-1; D may correspond to TRBD1 or TRBD2 (6 bases each). V lost 5 bases and J 9 bases, leaving 20 bases between the germline ends. The CDR3 totals 15 residues. In germline, CDR1 is MNHEY, CDR2 SMNVEV (reference sequence).

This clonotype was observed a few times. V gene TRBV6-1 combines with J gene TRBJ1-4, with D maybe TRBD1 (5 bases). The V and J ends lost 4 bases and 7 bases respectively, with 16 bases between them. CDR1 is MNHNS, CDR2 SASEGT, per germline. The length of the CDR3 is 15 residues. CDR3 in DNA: TGTGCCAGCAGTGCCCCGGGACTGCGGGTTGAAAAACTGTTTTTT. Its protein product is CASSAPGLRVEKLFF.

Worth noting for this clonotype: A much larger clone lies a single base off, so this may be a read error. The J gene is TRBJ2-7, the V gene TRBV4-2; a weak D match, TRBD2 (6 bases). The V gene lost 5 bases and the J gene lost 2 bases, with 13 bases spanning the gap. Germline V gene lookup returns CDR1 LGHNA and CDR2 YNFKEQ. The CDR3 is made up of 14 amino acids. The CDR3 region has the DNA TGTGCCAGCAGCAACGGGGGAGATCCCTACGAGCAGTACTTC. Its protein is CASSNGGDPYEQYF.

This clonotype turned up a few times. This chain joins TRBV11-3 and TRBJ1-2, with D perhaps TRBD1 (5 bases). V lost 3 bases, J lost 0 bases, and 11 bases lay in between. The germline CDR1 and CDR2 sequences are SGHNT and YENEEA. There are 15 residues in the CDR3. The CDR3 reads CASSFDGGSNYGYTF. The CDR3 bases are TGTGCCAGCAGCTTTGACGGGGGGTCTAACTATGGCTACACCTTC.

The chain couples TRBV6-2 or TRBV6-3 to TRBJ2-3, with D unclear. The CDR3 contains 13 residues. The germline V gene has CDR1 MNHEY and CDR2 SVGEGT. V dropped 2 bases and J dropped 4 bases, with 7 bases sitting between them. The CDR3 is CASSYGPPDTQYF. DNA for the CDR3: TGTGCCAGCAGTTACGGTCCGCCAGATACGCAGTATTTT.

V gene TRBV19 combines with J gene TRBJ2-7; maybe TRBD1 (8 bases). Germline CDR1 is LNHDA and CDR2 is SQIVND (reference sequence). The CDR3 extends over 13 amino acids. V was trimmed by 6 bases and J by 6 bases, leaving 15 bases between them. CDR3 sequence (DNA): TGTGCCAGTAGCCATTACAGGGGGGGCGAGCAGTACTTC. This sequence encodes CASSHYRGGEQYF.

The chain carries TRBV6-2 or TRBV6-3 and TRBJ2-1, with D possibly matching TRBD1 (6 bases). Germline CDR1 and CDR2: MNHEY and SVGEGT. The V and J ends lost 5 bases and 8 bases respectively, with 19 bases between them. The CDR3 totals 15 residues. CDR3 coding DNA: TGTGCCAGCAGTCGCTCAGGGGTTTCGAGTGATGAGCAGTTCTTC. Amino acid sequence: CASSRSGVSSDEQFF.

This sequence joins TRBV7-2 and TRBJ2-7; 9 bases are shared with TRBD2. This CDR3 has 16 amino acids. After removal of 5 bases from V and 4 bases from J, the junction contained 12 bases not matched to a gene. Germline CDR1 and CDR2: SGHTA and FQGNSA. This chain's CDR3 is CASSPHGLARGYEQYF. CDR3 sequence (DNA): TGTGCCAGCAGCCCGCACGGACTAGCGAGAGGTTACGAGCAGTACTTC.

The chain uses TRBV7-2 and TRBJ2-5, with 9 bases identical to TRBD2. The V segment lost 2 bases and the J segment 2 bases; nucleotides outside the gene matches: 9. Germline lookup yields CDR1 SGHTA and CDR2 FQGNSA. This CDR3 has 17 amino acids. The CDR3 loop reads CASSLFGSGRTQETQYF. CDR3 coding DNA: TGTGCCAGCAGCTTATTCGGTAGCGGGAGAACACAAGAGACCCAGTACTTC.

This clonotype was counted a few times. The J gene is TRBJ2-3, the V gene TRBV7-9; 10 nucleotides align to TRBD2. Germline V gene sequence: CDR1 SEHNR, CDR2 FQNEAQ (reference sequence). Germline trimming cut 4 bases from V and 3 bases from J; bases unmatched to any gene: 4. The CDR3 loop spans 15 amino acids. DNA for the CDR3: TGTGCCAGCAGCTCTAGCGGGAGTCCGACAGATACGCAGTATTTT. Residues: CASSSSGSPTDTQYF.

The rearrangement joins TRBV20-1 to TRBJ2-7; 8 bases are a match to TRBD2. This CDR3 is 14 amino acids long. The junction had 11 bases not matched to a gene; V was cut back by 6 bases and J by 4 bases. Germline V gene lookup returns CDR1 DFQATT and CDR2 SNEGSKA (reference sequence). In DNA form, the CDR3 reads TGCAGTGCCACGGGAGGGGTAGCTGCGTACGAGCAGTACTTC. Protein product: CSATGGVAAYEQYF.

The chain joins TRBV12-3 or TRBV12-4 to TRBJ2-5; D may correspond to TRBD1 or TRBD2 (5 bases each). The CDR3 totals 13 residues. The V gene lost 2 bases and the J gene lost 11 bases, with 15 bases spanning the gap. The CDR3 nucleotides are TGTGCCAGCAGTTTAATTAGCATGGGGGAGCAGTACTTC. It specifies CASSLISMGEQYF.

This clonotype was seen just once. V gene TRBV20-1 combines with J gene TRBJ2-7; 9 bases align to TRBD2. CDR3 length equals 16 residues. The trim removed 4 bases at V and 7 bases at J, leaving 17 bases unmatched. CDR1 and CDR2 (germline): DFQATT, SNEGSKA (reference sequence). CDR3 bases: TGCAGTGCTAAACCGACTAGCGGAAGCTCCTACAATGAGCAGTACTTC. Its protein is CSAKPTSGSSYNEQYF.

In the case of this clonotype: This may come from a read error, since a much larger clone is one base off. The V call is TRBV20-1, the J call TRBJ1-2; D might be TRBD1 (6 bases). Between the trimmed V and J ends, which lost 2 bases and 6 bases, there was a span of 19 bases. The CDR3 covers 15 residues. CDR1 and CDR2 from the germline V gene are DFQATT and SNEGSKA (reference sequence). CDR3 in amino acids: CSARLGRGASDGYTF. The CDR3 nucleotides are TGCAGTGCTAGATTGGGCCGGGGGGCAAGCGATGGCTACACCTTC.

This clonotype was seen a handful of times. Here the CDR3 reads CASRFGTSGVLYQETQYF. CDR3 nucleotide sequence: TGTGCCAGCAGGTTTGGGACTAGCGGAGTCCTGTACCAAGAGACCCAGTACTTC. V and J are TRBV5-4 and TRBJ2-5, with 11 bases lining up with TRBD2. This CDR3 spans 18 amino acids. V lost 5 bases to trimming and J lost 0 bases; unmatched junction nucleotides: 12. Germline CDR1 reads SGHNT; CDR2 reads YYREEE (reference sequence).

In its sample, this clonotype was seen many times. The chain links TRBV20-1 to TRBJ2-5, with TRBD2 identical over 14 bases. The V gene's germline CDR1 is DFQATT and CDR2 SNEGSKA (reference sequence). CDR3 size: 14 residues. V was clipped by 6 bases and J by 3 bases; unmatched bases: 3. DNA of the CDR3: TGCAGTGCAAGACTAGCGGGAGGGGAAGAGACCCAGTACTTC. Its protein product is CSARLAGGEETQYF.

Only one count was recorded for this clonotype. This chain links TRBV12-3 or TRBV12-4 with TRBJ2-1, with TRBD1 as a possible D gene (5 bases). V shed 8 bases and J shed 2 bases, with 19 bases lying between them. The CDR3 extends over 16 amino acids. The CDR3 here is CASSRQLPFPYNEQFF. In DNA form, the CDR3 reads TGTGCCAGCTCCCGACAGCTACCTTTTCCCTACAATGAGCAGTTCTTC.

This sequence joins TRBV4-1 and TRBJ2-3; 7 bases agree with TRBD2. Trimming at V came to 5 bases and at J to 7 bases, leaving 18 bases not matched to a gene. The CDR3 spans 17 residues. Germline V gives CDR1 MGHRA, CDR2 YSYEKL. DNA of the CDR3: TGCGCCAGCAGCTCGCTCCTCCTAGCGGTCCGGCCTTATACGCAGTATTTT. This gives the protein CASSSLLLAVRPYTQYF.

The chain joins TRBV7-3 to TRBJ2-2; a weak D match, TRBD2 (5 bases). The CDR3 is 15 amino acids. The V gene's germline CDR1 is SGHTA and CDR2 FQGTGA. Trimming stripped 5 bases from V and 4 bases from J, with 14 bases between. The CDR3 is CASSPRLGSTGELFF. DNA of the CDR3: TGTGCCAGCAGCCCGAGGTTAGGGAGCACCGGGGAGCTGTTTTTT.

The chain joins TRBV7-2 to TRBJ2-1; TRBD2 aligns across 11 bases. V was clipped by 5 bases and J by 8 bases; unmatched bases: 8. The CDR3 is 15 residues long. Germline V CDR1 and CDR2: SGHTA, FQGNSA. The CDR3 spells CASSLSGTSGHEQFF. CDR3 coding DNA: TGTGCCAGCAGCCTATCCGGGACTAGCGGCCATGAGCAGTTCTTC.